This TCR beta chain was found in a study of T-cell memory formation after mild COVID-19 listed by TCRdb under 2021. Some background on the complete study: TCR sequence clusters from the two donors were found to be largely donor specific. In two donors, T-cell clones that expanded and contracted after mild COVID-19 were followed by sequencing TCRalpha and TCRbeta repertoires longitudinally. The cohort comprised two young, previously healthy adult volunteers, one female and one male.

This clonotype was seen a handful of times. The antigen it binds to is not known. Base qualities were left out, and no much larger clone turns up one base away. What the authors observed across the whole study: Clones that contracted from day 15 to 85 showed balanced CD4/CD8 phenotypes, whereas a second wave of clones that expanded from day 15 to 37 leaned towards CD4+. Contracting CD4+ clones were located mainly in the CM and EM memory subsets, whereas CD8+ clones were found to be enriched in EMRA. Some responding clones were detected in pre-infection memory, suggesting pre-existing cross-reactive memory T cells joined the SARS-CoV-2 response. Only two mild cases were covered in the study, and larger cohorts including severe cases with pre-infection samples were considered necessary. The second-wave clones that peaked on day 37 were not confirmed to be SARS-CoV-2 specific.

Ficoll-Paque density gradient centrifugation was the method used to isolate PBMCs. This sample was sequenced with an Illumina NovaSeq 6000. TCRalpha and TCRbeta cDNA libraries were built by 5'RACE with constant-segment primers, adding sample barcodes and unique molecular identifiers. Trizol reagent was used to extract RNA from every sample. Amplification of the libraries took two PCR steps, and the second step added a second sample barcode plus Illumina TruSeq adapters. The libraries were sequenced on an Illumina NovaSeq using 2 x 150 bp paired-end reads. As for the original processing: With migec v1.2.7, reads were demultiplexed and then collapsed into UMI-guided consensus sequences. Using mixcr v2.1.11, the UMI consensuses were aligned to TRA and TRB V and J templates and assembled into clonotypes. A clonotype was counted as expanded or contracted only when both edgeR and NoisET called the clonotype significant, with the noise models trained on biological replicates. edgeR calls used a false discovery rate-adjusted p below 0.01 and a log2 fold-change threshold of 1. PCA with hierarchical clustering of max-normalized trajectories of the 1000 most abundant clonotypes was used as exploratory dynamics analysis. The CD4 or CD8 phenotype of responding clones was assigned using the separately sequenced CD4+ and CD8+ repertoires. TCRdb reran the public reads through fastp at Q25 and MiXCR, keeping productive beta chains. Each CDR3 protein appears once, grouped with its most common genes and DNA. The V and J calls follow TCRdb's processing rather than the paper's. The table for this sample lists 550,000 to 700,000 distinct CDR3 sequences; roughly 17% of them were counted only once. The leading ten clones occupy about 12% of the sample.

V trim: 3 bases; J trim: 4 bases; unmatched bases: 4. Taken from the germline V gene, the CDR1 and CDR2 loops are SNHLY and FYNNEI. The CDR3, cysteine through phenylalanine, is 15 amino acids long. Only the CDR3 DNA is retained, 45 bases long and in frame from the first base. This TCR was sampled from an adult woman who had mild COVID-19 (a few samples of this study predate the infection). The sample titles of this study are shuffled in the database, so cell type and time point are left out; the donor was told from shared clones. Recombination linked TRBV2 to TRBJ2-1, and TRBD2 matches 9 of the central bases. What was sequenced was PBMCs or a T cell subset sorted from them (not recorded which). CDR3 protein: CASSEGAGGYNEQFF. The DNA reads as follows: TGTGCCAGCAGTGAGGGGGCGGGAGGGTACAATGAGCAGTTCTTC.